A single sample gave rise to the 2 T cell receptor beta chains below, sequenced in a study of shared clonotypes between healthy human individuals. Some clones are missing from TCRdb's copy, which holds only in-frame ones; the method was immunoSEQ multiplex PCR. The table records roughly 520,000 clones, approximately 95% of them present only once. The material sequenced was naive CD4+ T cells sorted from blood. As for subset: CD45RA+ positively selected. Every receptor here comes from a woman in her twenties or thirties in good health.

CDR3 sequence reads: CASSYIGTGTYEQYF. CDR3 in DNA: TGTGCCAGCAGTTACATCGGGACGGGGACCTACGAGCAGTACTTC. The chain employs TRBV6-5 and TRBJ2-7, with D perhaps assigned TRBD1 or TRBD2 (5 bases each). The CDR3 runs 15 residues. Germline lookup yields CDR1 MNHEY and CDR2 SVGAGI. V was pared by 2 bases and J by 2 bases, with 13 bases between.

V is TRBV10-3 and J is TRBJ2-1; no definite D call. The V and J ends lost 1 base and 8 bases respectively, with 9 bases between them. The CDR3 consists of 13 residues. In germline, CDR1 is ENHRY, CDR2 SYGVKD. CDR3 bases: TGTGCCATCAGTGAGTTAGGGCATGATGAGCAGTTCTTC. Its protein product is CAISELGHDEQFF.